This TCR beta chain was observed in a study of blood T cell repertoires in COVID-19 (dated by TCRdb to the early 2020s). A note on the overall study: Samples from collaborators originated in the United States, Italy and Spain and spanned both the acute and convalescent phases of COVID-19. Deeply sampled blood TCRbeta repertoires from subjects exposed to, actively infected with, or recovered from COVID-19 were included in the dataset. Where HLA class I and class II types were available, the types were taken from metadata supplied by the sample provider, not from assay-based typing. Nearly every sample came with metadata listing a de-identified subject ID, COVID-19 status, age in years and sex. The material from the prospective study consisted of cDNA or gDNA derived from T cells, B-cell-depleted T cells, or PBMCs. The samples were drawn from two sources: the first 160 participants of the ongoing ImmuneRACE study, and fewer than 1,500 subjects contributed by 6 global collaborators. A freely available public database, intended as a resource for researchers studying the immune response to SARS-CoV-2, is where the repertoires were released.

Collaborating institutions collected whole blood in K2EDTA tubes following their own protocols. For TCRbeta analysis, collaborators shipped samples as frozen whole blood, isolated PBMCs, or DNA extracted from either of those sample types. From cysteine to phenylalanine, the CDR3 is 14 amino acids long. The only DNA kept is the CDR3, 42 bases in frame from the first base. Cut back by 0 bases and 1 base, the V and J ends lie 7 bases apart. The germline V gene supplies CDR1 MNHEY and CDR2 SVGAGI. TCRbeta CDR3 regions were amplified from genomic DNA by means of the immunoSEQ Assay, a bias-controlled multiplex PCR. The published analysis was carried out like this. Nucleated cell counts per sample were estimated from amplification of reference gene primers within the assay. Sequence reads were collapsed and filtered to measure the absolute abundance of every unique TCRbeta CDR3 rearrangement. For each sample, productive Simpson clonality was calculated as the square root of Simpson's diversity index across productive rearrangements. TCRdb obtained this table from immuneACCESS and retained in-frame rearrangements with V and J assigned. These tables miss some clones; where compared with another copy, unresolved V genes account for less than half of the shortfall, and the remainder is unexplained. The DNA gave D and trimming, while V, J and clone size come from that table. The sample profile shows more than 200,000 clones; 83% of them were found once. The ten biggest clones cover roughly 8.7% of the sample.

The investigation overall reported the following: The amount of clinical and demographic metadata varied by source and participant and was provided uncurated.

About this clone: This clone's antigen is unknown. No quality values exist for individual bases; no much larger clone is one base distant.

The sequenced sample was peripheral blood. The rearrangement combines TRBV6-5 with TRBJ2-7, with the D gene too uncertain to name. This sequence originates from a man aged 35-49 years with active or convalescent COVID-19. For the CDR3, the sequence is CASSYSEPSYEQYF. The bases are TGTGCCAGCAGTTACTCGGAGCCATCCTACGAGCAGTACTTC.